Following are 17 T cell receptor beta chains from one sample sequenced in a study of shared clonotypes between healthy human individuals. The protocol was immunoSEQ multiplex PCR, while the TCRdb copy is restricted to in-frame clones and leaves out a portion. The table has about 2 million clones, 95% seen once; the top ten hold under 0.15%. The sequenced sample was naive CD4+ T cells sorted from blood. The subset was: CD45RA+ positively selected. All receptors come from a man between 18 and 29 years old in good health.

The chain employs TRBV9 and TRBJ2-3; 10 bases agree with TRBD1. The J segment lost 6 bases and the V segment lost 4 bases, leaving 8 bases of the junction unmatched. The CDR3 sequence is 15 residues long. Germline V gene lookup returns CDR1 SGDLS and CDR2 YYNGEE. CDR3 bases: TGTGCCAGCAGCCCGAACGGACAGGGGGTTGATACGCAGTATTTT. Its translation is CASSPNGQGVDTQYF.

V usage is TRBV7-2 and J usage is TRBJ1-4, with D possibly TRBD1 on 6 matching bases. Germline CDR1 is SGHTA and CDR2 is FQGNSA. V was shortened by 5 bases and J by 14 bases, with 15 bases between the two germline ends. This CDR3 is 12 amino acids long. CDR3 DNA: TGTGCCAGCAGCCCGCTCCTAGGGGGGCTGTTTTTT. Protein sequence: CASSPLLGGLFF.

The chain couples TRBV6-5 to TRBJ1-2; D is uncertain. V was cut by 8 bases and J by 5 bases, with 21 bases left in between. This CDR3 region has 15 residues. Germline V CDR1 and CDR2: MNHEY, SVGAGI. The DNA for the CDR3 is TGTGCCAGCGGACGTGCGGACCTAGGACCTTATGGCTACACCTTC. Its protein is CASGRADLGPYGYTF.

The V gene is TRBV5-4, the J gene TRBJ2-5, with 7 bases that match TRBD1. Losses at the gene ends were 4 bases for V and 5 bases for J; bases not matched to a gene: 11. CDR3 length equals 15 residues. Germline V gene data show CDR1 as SGHNT and CDR2 as YYREEE (reference sequence). The CDR3 nucleotides are TGTGCCAGCAGCGCGAACAGGGGATTATTGGAGACCCAGTACTTC. As protein: CASSANRGLLETQYF.

The chain uses TRBV18 and TRBJ1-5; D possibly corresponds to TRBD1 (5 bases). The CDR3 runs 15 residues. V was clipped by 3 bases and J by 2 bases, with 11 bases between them. Germline V gives CDR1 KGHSH, CDR2 LQKENI. The CDR3 sequence: CASSPLGGGNQPQHF. The CDR3 nucleotides are TGTGCCAGCTCACCCCTGGGGGGTGGCAATCAGCCCCAGCATTTT. The whole variable domain, filled in from reference TRBV18 and TRBJ1-5, reads NAGVMQNPRHLVRRRGQEARLRCSPMKGHSHVYWYRQLPEEGLKFMVYLQKENIIDESGMPKERFSAEFPKEGPSILRIQQVVRGDSAAYFCASSPLGGGNQPQHFGDGTRLSIL.

The rearrangement uses TRBV6-5 and TRBJ1-1, with 7 bases fitting TRBD1. The germline gives CDR1 MNHEY, CDR2 SVGAGI. V gave up 5 bases and J gave up 1 base; unmatched junction bases: 4. The CDR3 has 14 amino acids. Written as DNA, the CDR3 is TGTGCCAGCAGTGAGGGACAGAGGAACACTGAAGCTTTCTTT. Translation: CASSEGQRNTEAFF.

The chain combines TRBV5-4 with TRBJ1-6, with unresolved D. The CDR3 is 14 residues long. Deletions cut 4 bases from V and 3 bases from J, with 8 bases between. Germline V gene data show CDR1 as SGHNT and CDR2 as YYREEE (reference sequence). CDR3 coding DNA: TGTGCCAGCAGCCCCAACCTCTATAATTCACCCCTCCACTTT. Encoded protein: CASSPNLYNSPLHF. Drawing the rest from reference TRBV5-4 and TRBJ1-6, the complete variable domain is ETGVTQSPTHLIKTRGQQVTLRCSSQSGHNTVSWYQQALGQGPQFIFQYYREEENGRGNFPPRFSGLQFPNYSSELNVNALELDDSALYLCASSPNLYNSPLHFGNGTRLTVT.

Concerning this clone: The same CDR3 arises from other DNA sequences in this sample as well. This sequence joins TRBV14 and TRBJ2-7, with D unresolved. Trimming shortened V by 3 bases and J by 4 bases, and 4 bases separated the two germline ends. The length of the CDR3 is 11 residues. Per germline, CDR1 SGHDN and CDR2 FVKESK. This CDR3 is CASSQTYEQYF. CDR3 coding DNA: TGTGCCAGCAGCCAGACGTACGAGCAGTACTTC.

The chain carries TRBV29-1 and TRBJ2-7; no firm D call. V gave up 4 bases and J gave up 0 bases, with 13 bases separating them. CDR3 size: 14 residues. In germline, CDR1 is SQVTM, CDR2 ANQGSEA. For the CDR3, the DNA is TGCAGCGTTGTCGGTACGGTGATCTCCTACGAGCAGTACTTC. This encodes CSVVGTVISYEQYF.

The chain has TRBV11-2 and TRBJ2-2; D is tentatively TRBD1 or TRBD2 (5 bases each). Per the germline V gene, CDR1 is SGHAT and CDR2 is FQNNGV. V dropped 3 bases and J dropped 4 bases, with 12 bases sitting between them. The CDR3 is 15 residues long. CDR3 protein: CASSLGESGTGELFF. In DNA form, the CDR3 reads TGTGCCAGCAGCTTGGGGGAAAGTGGCACCGGGGAGCTGTTTTTT.

The V and J genes are TRBV10-2 and TRBJ2-3; D unresolved. V lost 4 bases and J lost 4, with 3 bases in between. The V gene's germline CDR1 is WSHSY and CDR2 SAAADI. The CDR3 covers 11 residues. The CDR3 loop reads CASSGADTQYF. DNA of the CDR3: TGCGCCAGCAGTGGGGCAGATACGCAGTATTTT.

The V gene is TRBV9, the J gene TRBJ2-3, with 9 bases identical to TRBD1. CDR1 SGDLS and CDR2 YYNGEE come from the germline V gene. J was trimmed by 2 bases and V by 2 bases; bases with no gene match: 6. This CDR3 spans 16 amino acids. The DNA for the CDR3 is TGTGCCAGCAGCGTGGAAGGACAGGGGTACACAGATACGCAGTATTTT. Its translation is CASSVEGQGYTDTQYF.

Details on this clone: The sample carries other DNA sequences with the same CDR3. This rearrangement joins TRBV6-1 to TRBJ1-1; no clear D gene. Between the trimmed V and J ends, which lost 1 base and 4 bases, there was a span of 4 bases. Germline V gene lookup returns CDR1 MNHNS and CDR2 SASEGT. This CDR3 has 12 amino acids. CDR3 bases: TGTGCCAGCAGTGAAGGGGGCACTGAAGCTTTCTTT. It yields the protein CASSEGGTEAFF.

This rearrangement joins TRBV28 to TRBJ2-7, with D perhaps TRBD1 (5 bases). The CDR3 length is 13 residues. Germline assignment: CDR1 MDHEN and CDR2 SYDVKM. Trimming cost V 8 bases and J 5 bases, with 16 bases left between them. CDR3 nucleotide sequence: TGTGCCAGCGCCCCGTCAGGGTTGGACGAGCAGTACTTC. Translated, it gives CASAPSGLDEQYF.

V usage is TRBV18 and J usage is TRBJ1-2; D is uncertain. The germline V gene encodes CDR1 KGHSH and CDR2 LQKENI. The V gene lost 1 base and the J gene lost 6 bases, with 9 bases spanning the gap. CDR3 length equals 13 residues. CDR3 sequence: CASSPRQSDGYTF. CDR3 sequence (DNA): TGTGCCAGCTCACCACGGCAGAGCGATGGCTACACCTTC.

The chain employs TRBV28 and TRBJ1-1; D is uncertain. Germline-derived CDR1 and CDR2 are MDHEN and SYDVKM. This CDR3 contains 12 residues. Trimming stripped 6 bases from V and 5 bases from J, with 10 bases between. As DNA, the CDR3 is TGTGCCAGCAGCGCCCCGGGGACTGAAGCTTTCTTT. It encodes CASSAPGTEAFF.

The chain uses TRBV11-2 and TRBJ2-1; 12 bases are a match to TRBD2. Germline CDR1 and CDR2: SGHAT and FQNNGV. The ends lost 1 base at V and 8 bases at J; junction bases unmatched: 9. The CDR3 spans 17 residues. Here the CDR3 reads CASSLGGRGLAGYEQFF. Written as DNA, the CDR3 is TGTGCCAGCAGCTTAGGCGGTCGGGGACTAGCGGGCTATGAGCAGTTCTTC.